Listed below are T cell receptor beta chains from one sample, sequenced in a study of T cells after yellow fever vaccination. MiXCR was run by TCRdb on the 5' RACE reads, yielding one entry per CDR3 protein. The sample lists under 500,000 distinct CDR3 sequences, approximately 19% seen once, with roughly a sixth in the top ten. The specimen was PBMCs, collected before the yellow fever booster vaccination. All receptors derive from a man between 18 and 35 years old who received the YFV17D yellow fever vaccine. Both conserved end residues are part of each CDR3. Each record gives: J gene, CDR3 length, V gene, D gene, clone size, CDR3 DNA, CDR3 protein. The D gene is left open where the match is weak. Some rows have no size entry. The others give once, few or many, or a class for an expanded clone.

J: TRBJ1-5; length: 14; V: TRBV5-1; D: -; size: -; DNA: TGCGCCAGCAGCGCCAGTCCCAGCAATCAGCCCCAGCATTTT; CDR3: CASSASPSNQPQHF
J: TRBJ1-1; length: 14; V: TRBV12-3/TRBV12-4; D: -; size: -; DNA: TGTGCCAGCAGTTTAGCCCCGGGGGGCACTGAAGCTTTCTTT; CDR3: CASSLAPGGTEAFF
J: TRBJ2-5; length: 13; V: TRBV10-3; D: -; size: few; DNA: TGTGCCATCAGTGAAACGGGGCAAGAGACCCAGTACTTC; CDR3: CAISETGQETQYF
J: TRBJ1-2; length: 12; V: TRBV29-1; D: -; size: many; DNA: TGCAGCGTTGACGAGTTCTCGGGAGGCTACACCTTC; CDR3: CSVDEFSGGYTF
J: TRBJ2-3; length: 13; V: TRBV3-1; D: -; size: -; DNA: TGTGCCAGCAGCCAAGGGTTGTTTGATACGCAGTATTTT; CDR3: CASSQGLFDTQYF
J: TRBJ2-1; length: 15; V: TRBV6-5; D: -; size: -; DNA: TGTGCCAGCAGTTACGTCTGGGCAGCGTACAATGAGCAGTTCTTC; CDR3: CASSYVWAAYNEQFF
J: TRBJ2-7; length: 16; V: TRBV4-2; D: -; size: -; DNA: TGTGCCAGCAGCCAAGCATCCCCGCATACATCACTACAGCAGTACTTC; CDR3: CASSQASPHTSLQQYF
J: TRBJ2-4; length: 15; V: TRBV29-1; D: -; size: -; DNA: TGCAGCGTTCAGCGGACGGTGCTAGCCAAAAACATTCAGTACTTC; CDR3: CSVQRTVLAKNIQYF
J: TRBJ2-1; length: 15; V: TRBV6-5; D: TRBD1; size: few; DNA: TGTGCCAGCAGTTACTCGACAGGGGGCTACAATGAGCAGTTCTTC; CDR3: CASSYSTGGYNEQFF
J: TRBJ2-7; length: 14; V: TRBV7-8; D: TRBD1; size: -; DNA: TGTGCCAGCAGCTCGGGACAGACGACCTACGAGCAGTACTTC; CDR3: CASSSGQTTYEQYF
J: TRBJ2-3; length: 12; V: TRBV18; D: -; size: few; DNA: TGTGCCAGCTCACCGACAATATATACGCAGTATTTT; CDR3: CASSPTIYTQYF
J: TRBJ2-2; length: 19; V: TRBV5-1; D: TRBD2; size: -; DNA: TGCGCCAGCAGCTTGGCCCCGGGACTAGCGGGGGGAGCCACCGGGGAGCTGTTTTTT; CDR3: CASSLAPGLAGGATGELFF
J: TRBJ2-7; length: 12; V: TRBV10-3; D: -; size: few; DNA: TGTGCCATCTCGAGGGAGGTGAACGAGCAGTACTTC; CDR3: CAISREVNEQYF
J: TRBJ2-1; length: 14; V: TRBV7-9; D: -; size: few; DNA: TGTGCCAGCAGCTTAATGCCCCAGGTCGATGAGCAGTTCTTC; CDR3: CASSLMPQVDEQFF
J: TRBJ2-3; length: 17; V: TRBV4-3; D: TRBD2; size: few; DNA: TGCGCCAGCAGCCAGGGGACGACTAGCGGATCGACAGGTACGCAGTATTTT; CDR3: CASSQGTTSGSTGTQYF
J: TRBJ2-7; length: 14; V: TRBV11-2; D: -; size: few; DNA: TGTGCCAGCAGCTTAGCCGTCGGGGCCTACGAGCAGTACTTC; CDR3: CASSLAVGAYEQYF
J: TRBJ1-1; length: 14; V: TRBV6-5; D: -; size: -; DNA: TGTGCCAGCAGTTATGGACTGAGGTACACTGAAGCTTTCTTT; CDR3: CASSYGLRYTEAFF
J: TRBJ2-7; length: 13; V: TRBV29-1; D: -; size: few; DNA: TGCAGCGTTGAAGTAGGGGTTGACTACGAGCAGTACTTC; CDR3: CSVEVGVDYEQYF
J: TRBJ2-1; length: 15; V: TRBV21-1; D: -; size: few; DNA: TGTGCCAGCAGCCCCCGAGGGACAGGGGTCTATGAGCAGTTCTTC; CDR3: CASSPRGTGVYEQFF
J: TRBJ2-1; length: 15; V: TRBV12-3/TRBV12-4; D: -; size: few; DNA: TGTGCCAGCAGTTTGGTACAGAGGGGATACAATGAGCAGTTCTTC; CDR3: CASSLVQRGYNEQFF
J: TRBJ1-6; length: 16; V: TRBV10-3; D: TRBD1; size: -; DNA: TGTGCCATCAGTGTGGGACAGGGGGCGATGAATTCACCCCTCCACTTT; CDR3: CAISVGQGAMNSPLHF
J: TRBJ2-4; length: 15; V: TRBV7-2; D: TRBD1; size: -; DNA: TGTGCCAGCAGCTCACAGGACAGGGTGTGGAACATTCAGTACTTC; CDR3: CASSSQDRVWNIQYF
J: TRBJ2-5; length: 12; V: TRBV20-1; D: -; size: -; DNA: TGCAGTGCTAGGACTCGCCGAGGGGCCCAGTACTTC; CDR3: CSARTRRGAQYF
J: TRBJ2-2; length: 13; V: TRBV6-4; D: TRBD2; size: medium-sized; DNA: TGTGCCAGCAGTAGCGGGGACACCGGGGAGCTGTTTTTT; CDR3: CASSSGDTGELFF
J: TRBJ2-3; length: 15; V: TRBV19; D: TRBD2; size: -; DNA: TGTGCCAGTAGTGCTCGGACGCGGGGGGCAGATACGCAGTATTTT; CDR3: CASSARTRGADTQYF
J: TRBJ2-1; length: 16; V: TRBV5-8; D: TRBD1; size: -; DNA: TGTGCCAGCAGACCAACTGGGACAGGGCGGGGGAATGAGCAGTTCTTC; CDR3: CASRPTGTGRGNEQFF
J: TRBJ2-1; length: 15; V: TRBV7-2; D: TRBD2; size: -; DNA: TGTGCCAGCAGCCTGGGACTAGCGGGGGGAGATGAGCAGTTCTTC; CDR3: CASSLGLAGGDEQFF
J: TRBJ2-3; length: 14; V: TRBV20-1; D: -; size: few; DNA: TGCAGTGCTGAAGCTCCACTTAGCACAGATACGCAGTATTTT; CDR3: CSAEAPLSTDTQYF
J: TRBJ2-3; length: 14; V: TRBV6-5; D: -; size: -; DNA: TGTGCCAGCACGAGGGGCGGAGACACAGATACGCAGTATTTT; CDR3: CASTRGGDTDTQYF
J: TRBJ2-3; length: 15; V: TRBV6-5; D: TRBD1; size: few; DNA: TGTGCCAGCAGTTACATGACAGGGGTGGTAGATACGCAGTATTTT; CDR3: CASSYMTGVVDTQYF
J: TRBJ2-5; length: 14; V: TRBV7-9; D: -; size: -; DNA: TGTGCCAGTGTGTTGGGGGCGCGGGGAGAGACCCAGTACTTC; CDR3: CASVLGARGETQYF
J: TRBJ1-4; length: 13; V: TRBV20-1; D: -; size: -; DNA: TGCAGTGCCAATGGGGTCCCGAATGAAAAACTGTTTTTT; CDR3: CSANGVPNEKLFF
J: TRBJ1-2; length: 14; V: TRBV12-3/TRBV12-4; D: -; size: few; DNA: TGTGCCAGCAGCCATTCAGGGGTAGAGTATGGCTACACCTTC; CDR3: CASSHSGVEYGYTF
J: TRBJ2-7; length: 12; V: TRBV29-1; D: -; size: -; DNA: TGCAGCGTTGATCAGGGGACCTACGAGCAGTACTTC; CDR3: CSVDQGTYEQYF
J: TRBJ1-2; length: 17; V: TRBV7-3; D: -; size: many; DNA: TGTGCCAGCAGCTCCCTTTCGAGACTTAGGAAGAACTATGGCTACACCTTC; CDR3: CASSSLSRLRKNYGYTF
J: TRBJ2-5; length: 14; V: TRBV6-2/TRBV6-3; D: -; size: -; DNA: TGTGCCAGCAGCAACTGGCAGGGGCTGGAGACCCAGTACTTC; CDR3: CASSNWQGLETQYF
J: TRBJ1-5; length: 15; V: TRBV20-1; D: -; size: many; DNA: TGCAGTGCTAGTTATGGACGTGGGGGCAATCAGCCCCAGCATTTT; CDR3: CSASYGRGGNQPQHF
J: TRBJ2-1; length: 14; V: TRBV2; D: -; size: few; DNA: TGTTCCAGCAGTCCTTGGGGCAGGGGAAATGAGCAGTTCTTC; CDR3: CSSSPWGRGNEQFF
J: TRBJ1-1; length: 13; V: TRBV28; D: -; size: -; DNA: TGTGCCAGCAGTTCTCGGGGGGGGACTGAAGCTTTCTTT; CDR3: CASSSRGGTEAFF
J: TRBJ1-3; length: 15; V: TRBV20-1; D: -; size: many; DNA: TGCAGTGCCAGGGACGGCGGGGCCTTTGGAAACACCATATATTTT; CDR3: CSARDGGAFGNTIYF
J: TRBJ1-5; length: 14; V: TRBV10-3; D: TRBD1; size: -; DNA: TGTGCCATCAGAGGTCAGGGGGATGATCAGCCCCAGCATTTT; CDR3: CAIRGQGDDQPQHF
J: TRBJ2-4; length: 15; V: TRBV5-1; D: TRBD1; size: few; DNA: TGCGCCAGCAGCTTGTCAGGGACAGGGGAGGACATTCAGTACTTC; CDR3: CASSLSGTGEDIQYF
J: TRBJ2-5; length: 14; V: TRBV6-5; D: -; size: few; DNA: TGTGCCAGCAGTTACAGGGGGGGTTGGGAGACCCAGTACTTC; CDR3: CASSYRGGWETQYF
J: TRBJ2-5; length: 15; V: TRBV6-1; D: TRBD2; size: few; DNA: TGTGCCAGCAGTGAACTAACTAGCGGCTTGGGGACCCAGTACTTC; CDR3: CASSELTSGLGTQYF